One and the same sample provided the 5 T cell receptor beta chains below, sequenced in a study of blood T cell repertoires in COVID-19. Only in-frame clones appear in the TCRdb table, and some are missing; sequencing was by immunoSEQ multiplex PCR. This sample has roughly 230,000 clones, with more than 70% found just once. Sample: peripheral blood. All receptors come from a man aged 35 to 55 with active or convalescent COVID-19.

The V gene is TRBV11-2, the J gene TRBJ2-7; TRBD1 matches at 8 bases. J lost 6 bases, V lost 6 bases, and 13 bases had no gene match. Germline V CDR1 and CDR2: SGHAT, FQNNGV. CDR3 length equals 15 residues. CDR3 bases: TGTGCCAGCAGTAATCTCGGGCAGGGGGCGGCCGAGCAGTACTTC. Protein: CASSNLGQGAAEQYF.

The chain combines TRBV2 with TRBJ2-7; perhaps TRBD2 as D (5 bases). V was pared by 5 bases and J by 6 bases, with 17 bases between. The CDR3 totals 14 residues. Germline loops: CDR1 SNHLY, CDR2 FYNNEI. The CDR3 nucleotides are TGTGCCAGCAGTAGAAGGGTAGGTGGAGGCGAGCAGTACTTC. It yields the protein CASSRRVGGGEQYF. The full variable domain, in which reference TRBV2 and TRBJ2-7 provide the parts outside the CDR3, is EPEVTQTPSHQVTQMGQEVILRCVPISNHLYFYWYRQILGQKVEFLVSFYNNEISEKSEIFDDQFSVERPDGSNFTLKIRSTKLEDSAMYFCASSRRVGGGEQYFGPGTRLTVT.

This sequence joins TRBV24-1 and TRBJ2-2; tentatively, D is TRBD1 (5 bases). Germline CDR1 reads KGHDR; CDR2 reads SFDVKD. V dropped 6 bases and J dropped 3 bases, with 16 bases sitting between them. The CDR3 has 16 amino acids. The CDR3: CATSSPASGYTGELFF. In nucleotides, the CDR3 is TGTGCCACCAGTTCACCGGCCTCAGGGTACACCGGGGAGCTGTTTTTT.

The chain employs TRBV11-2 and TRBJ1-4, with 7 bases that match TRBD1. Germline CDR1 and CDR2: SGHAT and FQNNGV. Trimming cost V 5 bases and J 3 bases; bases outside gene matches: 6. The length of the CDR3 is 15 residues. Here the CDR3 DNA reads TGTGCCAGCAGCCCGGGACAGCCCCCTAATGAAAAACTGTTTTTT. Translated: CASSPGQPPNEKLFF.

This chain joins TRBV6-4 and TRBJ2-5, with 13 positions matching TRBD2. V gave up 4 bases and J gave up 9 bases; unmatched junction bases: 5. Looked up from germline, CDR1 is MRHNA and CDR2 is SNTAGT. There are 14 residues in the CDR3. This chain's CDR3 is CASSGWTSGSPQYF. The CDR3 coding sequence is TGTGCCAGCAGTGGGTGGACTAGCGGGAGTCCCCAGTACTTC.